This is a list of T cell receptor beta chains from one sample in a study of a mutant IDH1 vaccine in newly diagnosed glioma. The data were produced by immunoSEQ multiplex PCR, yet TCRdb's version contains in-frame clones alone and is incomplete. This table has some 29,000 clones, roughly 80% appearing once. These receptors lack a known antigen. The sequences come from PBMCs, collected from a glioma patient whose treatment included an IDH1 peptide vaccine. These receptors all stem from a young woman with glioma. Both conserved end residues are part of each CDR3. A D gene is named only where the DNA matches it firmly. Only part of the rows carry a size: once, few, many, or a class if the clone is expanded.

d_call	clone_size	j_call	v_call	cdr3_aa	cdr3_nt
.	medium-sized	TRBJ2-7	TRBV7-8	CASSLHQGPSYEQYF	TGTGCCAGCAGCTTACATCAGGGACCTTCCTACGAGCAGTACTTC
.	.	TRBJ2-7	TRBV7-2	CASSPGRGLEQYF	TGTGCCAGCAGCCCGGGGCGAGGGCTCGAGCAGTACTTC
TRBD1	.	TRBJ1-1	TRBV29-1	CSVLGQRNTEAFF	TGCAGCGTTCTGGGACAGAGGAACACTGAAGCTTTCTTT
TRBD2	.	TRBJ2-7	TRBV29-1	CSAAGTSDPYEQYF	TGCAGCGCCGCCGGGACTAGCGATCCGTACGAGCAGTACTTC
.	few	TRBJ1-5	TRBV27	CASSLFRGQPQHF	TGTGCCAGCAGTTTATTCCGCGGGCAGCCCCAGCATTTT
TRBD1	.	TRBJ2-7	TRBV7-2	CASSATSGGSYEQYF	TGTGCCAGCAGCGCCACCTCAGGGGGCTCCTACGAGCAGTACTTC
.	once	TRBJ2-5	TRBV4-1	CASSQRGGRPRETQYF	TGCGCCAGCAGCCAAAGGGGGGGGCGGCCTCGGGAGACCCAGTACTTC
.	.	TRBJ1-3	TRBV6-1	CASSEAGGGIARNTIYF	TGTGCCAGCAGTGAAGCTGGAGGAGGGATAGCTCGAAACACCATATATTTT
.	.	TRBJ2-7	TRBV7-7	CASSPAKVSYEQYF	TGTGCCAGCAGCCCAGCCAAGGTCTCTTACGAGCAGTACTTC
TRBD1	.	TRBJ1-5	TRBV7-8	CASSLAQGVDQPQHF	TGTGCCAGCAGCTTAGCACAGGGGGTGGATCAGCCCCAGCATTTT
TRBD2	.	TRBJ2-3	TRBV2	CASLSGRGGYF	TGTGCCAGCCTTTCGGGGCGGGGGGGGTATTTT
.	.	TRBJ1-1	TRBV7-8	CASSLEGLSTEAFF	TGTGCCAGCAGCTTAGAGGGCTTGAGCACTGAAGCTTTCTTT
TRBD1	.	TRBJ1-2	TRBV5-1	CASSLIPKGATLGAYGYTF	TGCGCCAGCAGCTTGATCCCCAAGGGGGCAACCCTAGGAGCATATGGCTACACCTTC
.	once	TRBJ2-5	TRBV7-2	CASSLGGDKETQYF	TGTGCCAGCAGCTTAGGCGGGGACAAAGAGACCCAGTACTTC
TRBD2	.	TRBJ2-4	TRBV6-5	CASTTGGGGKNIQYF	TGTGCCAGCACCACGGGGGGTGGGGGCAAAAACATTCAGTACTTC
.	.	TRBJ2-1	TRBV7-9	CASSRGPPSSYNEQFF	TGTGCCAGCAGTAGGGGACCCCCGAGCTCCTACAATGAGCAGTTCTTC
.	.	TRBJ1-5	TRBV5-8	CASSWGATNQPQHF	TGTGCCAGCAGCTGGGGGGCCACCAATCAGCCCCAGCATTTT
TRBD1	.	TRBJ1-6	TRBV5-1	CASSLTGDRYNSPLHF	TGCGCCAGCAGTCTCACAGGGGATAGGTATAATTCACCCCTCCACTTT
TRBD2	.	TRBJ2-1	TRBV7-7	CASSPASGGSYNEQFF	TGTGCCAGCAGCCCGGCTAGCGGGGGGTCCTACAATGAGCAGTTCTTC
.	.	TRBJ1-2	TRBV18	CASSPDKDYGYTF	TGTGCCAGCTCTCCGGACAAAGACTATGGCTACACCTTC
.	.	TRBJ1-5	TRBV4-3	CASSQHLGQPQHF	TGCGCCAGCAGCCAGCATCTGGGCCAGCCCCAGCATTTT
.	once	TRBJ1-1	TRBV5-1	CASSPAILNTEAFF	TGCGCCAGCAGTCCGGCTATCTTGAACACTGAAGCTTTCTTT
.	.	TRBJ2-6	TRBV6-6	CASRHRSGANVLTF	TGTGCCAGCAGACACAGATCTGGGGCCAACGTCCTGACTTTC
TRBD1	.	TRBJ2-5	TRBV5-4	CASSKSDRGVVETQYF	TGTGCCAGCAGCAAATCGGACAGGGGGGTGGTGGAGACCCAGTACTTC
.	once	TRBJ2-7	TRBV5-1	CASSLAGASEQYF	TGCGCCAGCAGCTTGGCAGGAGCTTCCGAGCAGTACTTC
TRBD1	.	TRBJ2-5	TRBV5-1	CASSLGDRAETQYF	TGCGCCAGCAGCTTGGGGGACAGGGCGGAGACCCAGTACTTC
.	.	TRBJ1-5	TRBV10-3	CAISESTDSNQPQHF	TGTGCCATCAGTGAGTCTACAGATAGCAATCAGCCCCAGCATTTT
TRBD1	.	TRBJ2-7	TRBV7-9	CASSLQGAGEQYF	TGTGCCAGCAGCTTACAGGGGGCGGGAGAGCAGTACTTC
.	.	TRBJ2-7	TRBV6-5	CASSPEGDEQYF	TGTGCCAGCAGCCCCGAGGGCGACGAGCAGTACTTC
TRBD1	.	TRBJ2-2	TRBV14	CASSHRGLGTGELFF	TGTGCCAGCAGCCACAGGGGGCTCGGGACCGGGGAGCTGTTTTTT
TRBD1	few	TRBJ1-6	TRBV7-9	CASRGTASSYNSPLHF	TGTGCCAGCAGGGGGACAGCAAGCTCCTATAATTCACCCCTCCACTTT
TRBD1	.	TRBJ2-2	TRBV5-1	CASSWTGGASGELFF	TGCGCCAGCAGTTGGACAGGGGGCGCGAGCGGGGAGCTGTTTTTT
.	.	TRBJ2-5	TRBV9	CASSVGQGVPETQYF	TGTGCCAGCAGCGTAGGTCAGGGAGTCCCGGAGACCCAGTACTTC